Below, 29 T cell receptor beta chains from the same sample are listed, as sequenced in a study of beta chain features in type 1 diabetes. The investigators reverse transcribed all of the isolated RNA, so they sequenced expressed TCRB transcripts. Produced via immunoSEQ multiplex PCR; TCRdb's table is partial and in-frame only. The sample records some 150,000 clones, over 8.5% being singletons. The sample comprised central memory CD4+ T cells from blood. These receptors came from a man aged 18-30 years in good health.

The chain uses TRBV6-5 and TRBJ2-5, with D tentatively TRBD1 (6 bases). Germline V CDR1 and CDR2: MNHEY, SVGAGI. The CDR3 loop spans 15 amino acids. Trimming cost V 8 bases and J 3 bases, with 19 bases left between them. CDR3 DNA sequence: TGTGCCAGCCGACCCGTATGGACAGCGAAAGAGACCCAGTACTTC. Translating gives CASRPVWTAKETQYF.

Only a few counts were recorded for this clone. The J gene is TRBJ1-6, the V gene TRBV7-2; D not certain. The germline V gene has CDR1 SGHTA and CDR2 FQGNSA. There are 15 residues in the CDR3. V lost 2 bases and J lost 2, with 7 bases in between. CDR3 sequence: CASSLTGAYNSPLHF. The CDR3 DNA is TGTGCCAGCAGCTTAACCGGGGCCTATAATTCACCCCTCCACTTT.

The V gene is TRBV7-2, the J gene TRBJ2-7; D might be TRBD2 (5 bases). Trimming took off 1 base at V and 0 bases at J, with 7 bases between the two ends. The CDR3 is 14 amino acids. The germline CDR1 and CDR2 sequences are SGHTA and FQGNSA. CDR3 sequence: CASSLVRVSYEQYF. The CDR3 coding sequence is TGTGCCAGCAGCTTAGTGAGGGTCTCCTACGAGCAGTACTTC.

The chain carries TRBV7-3 and TRBJ2-7, with 10 bases fitting TRBD1. Germline trimming cut 5 bases from V and 1 base from J; bases unmatched to any gene: 5. The CDR3 spans 15 residues. Per germline, CDR1 SGHTA and CDR2 FQGTGA. The CDR3 region has the DNA TGTGCCAGCAGCGTAGAGGGACAGGGGTCCTACGAGCAGTACTTC. This codes for CASSVEGQGSYEQYF.

The rearrangement uses TRBV5-4 and TRBJ1-1; D not resolved. The length of the CDR3 is 14 residues. V was shortened by 0 bases and J by 1 base, with 7 bases between the two germline ends. The germline V gene encodes CDR1 SGHNT and CDR2 YYREEE (reference sequence). The CDR3 bases are TGTGCCAGCAGCTTGGTGGAGCCGAACACTGAAGCTTTCTTT. This encodes CASSLVEPNTEAFF. Complete variable domain (other parts from reference TRBV5-4 and TRBJ1-1): ETGVTQSPTHLIKTRGQQVTLRCSSQSGHNTVSWYQQALGQGPQFIFQYYREEENGRGNFPPRFSGLQFPNYSSELNVNALELDDSALYLCASSLVEPNTEAFFGQGTRLTVV.

The genes are TRBV5-1 and TRBJ1-1; D may be TRBD1 (5 bases). Germline CDR1 reads SGHRS; CDR2 reads YFSETQ. The CDR3 length is 14 residues. The V end lost 1 base, the J end lost 1 base, and 8 bases lay between the germline ends. The CDR3 reads CASSLFGGNTEAFF. Here the CDR3 DNA reads TGCGCCAGCAGCTTGTTCGGGGGGAACACTGAAGCTTTCTTT. The whole variable domain, filled in from reference TRBV5-1 and TRBJ1-1, reads KAGVTQTPRYLIKTRGQQVTLSCSPISGHRSVSWYQQTPGQGLQFLFEYFSETQRNKGNFPGRFSGRQFSNSRSEMNVSTLELGDSALYLCASSLFGGNTEAFFGQGTRLTVV.

This clone was seen a few times. V gene TRBV14 combines with J gene TRBJ2-7, with D possibly being TRBD2 (6 bases). The germline V gene has CDR1 SGHDN and CDR2 FVKESK. V was shortened by 4 bases and J by 2 bases, with 15 bases between the two germline ends. This CDR3 is 15 amino acids long. In nucleotides, the CDR3 is TGTGCCAGCAGCCTGGCGGGACCCATACCCTACGAGCAGTACTTC. Amino acid sequence: CASSLAGPIPYEQYF.

This clone has only a few counts. The chain couples TRBV7-2 to TRBJ1-5; D might be TRBD1 (5 bases). From germline, CDR1 is SGHTA and CDR2 FQGNSA. This CDR3 is 15 amino acids long. Between the trimmed V and J ends, which lost 5 bases and 0 bases, there was a span of 11 bases. The DNA for the CDR3 is TGTGCCAGCAGCCTCGACAGCAATAGCAATCAGCCCCAGCATTTT. It codes for CASSLDSNSNQPQHF. Variable domain in full (rest from reference TRBV7-2 and TRBJ1-5): GAGVSQSPSNKVTEKGKDVELRCDPISGHTALYWYRQSLGQGLEFLIYFQGNSAPDKSGLPSDRFSAERTGGSVSTLTIQRTQQEDSAVYLCASSLDSNSNQPQHFGDGTRLSIL.

V and J are TRBV29-1 and TRBJ2-1, with D possibly TRBD1 on 6 matching bases. This CDR3 contains 12 residues. CDR1 and CDR2 from the germline V gene are SQVTM and ANQGSEA. Trimming took 3 bases from V and 6 from J, leaving 9 bases between them. In DNA, the CDR3 is TGCAGCGTTGAGAGGACAGTCAATGAGCAGTTCTTC. Protein product: CSVERTVNEQFF.

The V gene is TRBV7-2, the J gene TRBJ2-7, with 13 bases matching TRBD2. Germline CDR1 reads SGHTA; CDR2 reads FQGNSA. CDR3 length: 14 amino acids. The J segment lost 4 bases and the V segment lost 5 bases, leaving 2 bases of the junction unmatched. The DNA of the CDR3 is TGTGCCAGCAGCCGGACTAGCGGGAGTTACGAGCAGTACTTC. This translates into CASSRTSGSYEQYF.

This clone has more than one count but fewer than ten. The chain carries TRBV4-3 and TRBJ1-2; the D is unclear. The length of the CDR3 is 15 residues. Trimming cost V 0 bases and J 8 bases, with 16 bases left between them. Germline CDR1 LGHNA, CDR2 YSLEER. The CDR3 DNA sequence: TGCGCCAGCAGCCAAGATCCCTCGGTCTTGTGGGGCTACACCTTC. This encodes CASSQDPSVLWGYTF.

This clone turned up a few times. The CDR3 here is CASSLELSSGTYEQYF. The CDR3, as DNA: TGTGCCAGCAGCTTAGAGTTGTCTAGCGGGACCTACGAGCAGTACTTC. This chain connects TRBV7-2 to TRBJ2-7; 9 bases agree with TRBD2. Germline V gene sequence: CDR1 SGHTA, CDR2 FQGNSA. The trim removed 1 base at V and 2 bases at J, leaving 6 bases unmatched. The CDR3 spans 16 residues.

The genes are TRBV7-2 and TRBJ2-1; the match to TRBD1 covers 10 bases. The CDR3 totals 15 residues. With 6 bases clipped from V and 2 bases from J, the junction kept 4 bases outside the gene matches. In germline, CDR1 is SGHTA, CDR2 FQGNSA. CDR3 in DNA: TGTGCCAGCAGTCGGGACAGGGGTCCCTACAATGAGCAGTTCTTC. This gives the protein CASSRDRGPYNEQFF.

This clone was detected many times. The gene calls are TRBV6-1 and TRBJ2-7; 7 positions match TRBD1. V shed 2 bases and J 6 bases; nucleotides not matched to a gene: 7. Germline V CDR1 and CDR2: MNHNS, SASEGT. This CDR3 spans 14 amino acids. CDR3 DNA: TGTGCCAGCAGTGAAATACAGGGGCCACTCGAGCAGTACTTC. Protein: CASSEIQGPLEQYF.

This clone was counted many times. The chain carries TRBV6-5 and TRBJ2-7, with D possibly TRBD1 on 5 matching bases. CDR3 size: 15 residues. In germline, CDR1 is MNHEY, CDR2 SVGAGI. The V end lost 2 bases, the J end lost 2 bases, and 13 bases lay between the germline ends. The CDR3 coding sequence is TGTGCCAGCAGTTACGCGGCAGGGAAGACCTACGAGCAGTACTTC. As protein: CASSYAAGKTYEQYF.

This clone was observed a few times. The chain links TRBV7-3 to TRBJ1-4, with D unclear. The CDR3 sequence is 13 residues long. Looked up from germline, CDR1 is SGHTA and CDR2 is FQGTGA. The V end was cut by 5 bases, the J end by 8 bases, with 12 bases between. The CDR3 DNA follows: TGTGCCAGCAGCCCTACTACTGGAGAAAAACTGTTTTTT. Encoded protein: CASSPTTGEKLFF. The full variable domain, completed using reference TRBV7-3 and TRBJ1-4, is GAGVSQTPSNKVTEKGKYVELRCDPISGHTALYWYRQSLGQGPEFLIYFQGTGAADDSGLPNDRFFAVRPEGSVSTLKIQRTERGDSAVYLCASSPTTGEKLFFGSGTQLSVL.

This clone was seen a handful of times. This sequence joins TRBV7-8 and TRBJ2-3; D not resolved. The CDR3 sequence is 15 residues long. Germline V CDR1 and CDR2: SGHVS, FQNEAQ. V was cut by 2 bases and J by 2 bases, with 11 bases left in between. CDR3 region: CASSLYRTVTDTQYF. The CDR3 DNA reads as TGTGCCAGCAGCTTATACCGGACGGTCACAGATACGCAGTATTTT. The whole variable domain, filled in from reference TRBV7-8 and TRBJ2-3, reads GAGVSQSPRYKVAKRGQDVALRCDPISGHVSLFWYQQALGQGPEFLTYFQNEAQLDKSGLPSDRFFAERPEGSVSTLKIQRTQQEDSAVYLCASSLYRTVTDTQYFGPGTRLTVL.

This clone came up many times. The chain has TRBV6-5 and TRBJ2-5; the match to TRBD1 covers 8 bases. The CDR3 consists of 13 residues. V was clipped by 7 bases and J by 6 bases; unmatched bases: 7. In germline, CDR1 is MNHEY, CDR2 SVGAGI. The CDR3 reads CASIPGGAKTQYF. The CDR3 nucleotides are TGTGCCAGCATACCAGGGGGCGCGAAGACCCAGTACTTC.

This clone was observed a few times. The chain joins TRBV4-3 to TRBJ2-1; 8 bases map to TRBD1. Per germline, CDR1 LGHNA and CDR2 YSLEER. Losses at the gene ends were 0 bases for V and 6 bases for J; bases not matched to a gene: 13. CDR3 size: 18 residues. CDR3 in DNA: TGCGCCAGCAGCCAAGAGTATGCCGGGACAGGTTTTGGCAATGAGCAGTTCTTC. This translates into CASSQEYAGTGFGNEQFF.

This clone has only a few counts. This sequence joins TRBV28 and TRBJ2-1; TRBD2 matches 8 bases. The CDR3 extends over 16 amino acids. Unmatched junction bases numbered 9, after V lost 1 base and J lost 7 bases. CDR1 MDHEN and CDR2 SYDVKM come from the germline V gene. The CDR3 is CASSLFGLAVQNEQFF. The CDR3 DNA follows: TGTGCCAGCAGTTTATTCGGACTAGCAGTACAGAATGAGCAGTTCTTC.

This clone was seen a handful of times. The chain links TRBV6-6 to TRBJ2-7, with 7 bases that match TRBD1. V trimming: 2 bases; J trimming: 9 bases; junction bases outside the gene matches: 13. Per the germline V gene, CDR1 is MNHNY and CDR2 is SVGAGI (reference sequence). This CDR3 has 15 residues. For the CDR3, the DNA is TGTGCCAGCAGTTACGCCCCAACAGGGGTTTCGGCGCAGTACTTC. Translating gives CASSYAPTGVSAQYF.

As to this clone: A much larger clone differs by one base, so this may be a read error. This same CDR3 is encoded by further DNA sequences in the sample. V is TRBV7-2 and J is TRBJ1-2, with 10 bases that match TRBD1. The CDR3 totals 13 residues. Per the germline V gene, CDR1 is SGHTA and CDR2 is FQGNSA. Trimming at V came to 5 bases and at J to 4 bases, leaving 1 base not matched to a gene. CDR3 amino acids: CASSRTGGYGYTF. The CDR3 DNA is TGTGCCAGCAGCAGGACAGGGGGCTATGGCTACACCTTC.

The DNA of the CDR3 is TGTGCCAGCAGGCCCGACAGGGCGGGAACTGAAGCTTTCTTT. It translates to CASRPDRAGTEAFF. This chain connects TRBV28 to TRBJ1-1, with 7 bases fitting TRBD1. The junction had 9 bases not matched to a gene; V was cut back by 6 bases and J by 5 bases. Germline V CDR1 and CDR2: MDHEN, SYDVKM. The CDR3 length is 14 residues.

By sample fraction, this clone is medium-sized. The rearrangement links TRBV2 to TRBJ2-1; the D gene is possibly TRBD2 (7 bases). The V and J ends lost 6 bases and 10 bases respectively, with 13 bases between them. The CDR3 has 12 residues. Germline lookup yields CDR1 SNHLY and CDR2 FYNNEI. This chain's CDR3 is CASSQGRGEQFF. For the CDR3, the DNA is TGTGCCAGCAGCCAGGGGAGGGGCGAGCAGTTCTTC.

The chain links TRBV7-9 to TRBJ2-5; D not resolved. Germline V gene lookup returns CDR1 SEHNR and CDR2 FQNEAQ (reference sequence). V lost 1 base to trimming and J lost 3 bases, with 6 bases between them. CDR3 length: 13 amino acids. The CDR3 sequence is CASSLEGKETQYF. The CDR3, as DNA: TGTGCCAGCAGCTTAGAGGGAAAAGAGACCCAGTACTTC.

J is TRBJ2-2 and V is TRBV29-1; TRBD1 aligns across 12 bases. The V gene's germline CDR1 is SQVTM and CDR2 ANQGSEA. With V trimmed by 5 bases and J by 6 bases, 10 bases remained unmatched. This CDR3 region has 16 residues. The CDR3, as DNA: TGCAGCGTTAAACTGGGACAGGGGGCGATCTCCGGGGAGCTGTTTTTT. Its protein is CSVKLGQGAISGELFF.

The CDR3 loop is CAWSREYEQYF. In nucleotides, the CDR3 is TGTGCCTGGAGTAGGGAGTACGAGCAGTACTTC. The J gene is TRBJ2-7, the V gene TRBV30; TRBD2 is a possible D gene (5 bases). V was trimmed by 2 bases and J by 4 bases, leaving 6 bases between them. Germline V gives CDR1 GTSNPN, CDR2 SVGIG (reference sequence). The CDR3 is 11 residues long. Full variable domain (remainder filled in from reference TRBV30 and TRBJ2-7): SQTIHQWPATLVQPVGSPLSLECTVEGTSNPNLYWYRQAAGRGLQLLFYSVGIGQISSEVPQNLSASRPQDRQFILSSKKLLLSDSGFYLCAWSREYEQYFGPGTRLTVT.

This clone turned up a few times. The chain employs TRBV28 and TRBJ1-2, with no clear D. V was cut by 6 bases and J by 7 bases, with 9 bases left in between. The CDR3 spans 11 residues. CDR1 and CDR2 (germline): MDHEN, SYDVKM. The CDR3 DNA is TGTGCCAGCAGCTCAAAGGGTGGCTACACCTTC. This gives the protein CASSSKGGYTF.

This clone was detected a few times. The J gene is TRBJ2-2, the V gene TRBV7-9, with 13 bases matching TRBD2. This CDR3 is built from 15 residues. After removal of 5 bases from V and 11 bases from J, the junction contained 8 bases not matched to a gene. The germline V gene has CDR1 SEHNR and CDR2 FQNEAQ (reference sequence). CDR3 sequence (DNA): TGTGCCAGCAGCCGTCCGGGACTAGCGGGATCTGAGCTGTTTTTT. This encodes CASSRPGLAGSELFF.